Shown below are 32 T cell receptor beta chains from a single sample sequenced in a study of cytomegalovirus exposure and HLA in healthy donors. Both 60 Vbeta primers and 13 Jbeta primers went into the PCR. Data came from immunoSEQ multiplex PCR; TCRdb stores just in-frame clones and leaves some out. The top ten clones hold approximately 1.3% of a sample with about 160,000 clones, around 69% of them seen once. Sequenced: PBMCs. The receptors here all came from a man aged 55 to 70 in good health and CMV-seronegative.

Written as DNA, the CDR3 is TGCGCCAGCAGCTGGAGGACAGGGACTAGCACAGATACGCAGTATTTT. It specifies CASSWRTGTSTDTQYF. The rearrangement joins TRBV5-1 to TRBJ2-3, with 8 positions matching TRBD1. CDR1 SGHRS and CDR2 YFSETQ come from the germline V gene. The CDR3 consists of 16 residues. J lost 0 bases, V lost 3 bases, and 6 bases had no gene match.

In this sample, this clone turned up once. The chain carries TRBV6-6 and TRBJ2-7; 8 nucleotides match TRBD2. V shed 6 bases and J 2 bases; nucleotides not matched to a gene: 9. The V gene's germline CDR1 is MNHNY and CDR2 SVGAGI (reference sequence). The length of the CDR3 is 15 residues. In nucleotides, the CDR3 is TGTGCCAGCAGGACCGGGGGGGGTCTCCCCTACGAGCAGTACTTC. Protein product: CASRTGGGLPYEQYF.

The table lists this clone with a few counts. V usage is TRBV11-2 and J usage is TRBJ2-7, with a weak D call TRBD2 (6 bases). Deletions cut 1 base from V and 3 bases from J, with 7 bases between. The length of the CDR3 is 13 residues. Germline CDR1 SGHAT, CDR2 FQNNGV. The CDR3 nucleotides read TGTGCCAGCAGCTTAGCGGGAGACTACGAGCAGTACTTC. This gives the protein CASSLAGDYEQYF.

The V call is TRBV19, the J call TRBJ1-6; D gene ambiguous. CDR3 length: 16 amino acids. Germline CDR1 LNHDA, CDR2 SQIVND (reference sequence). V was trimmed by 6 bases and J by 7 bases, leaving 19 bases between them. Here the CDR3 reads CASSNPREALNSPLHF. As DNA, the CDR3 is TGTGCCAGTAGCAACCCCCGGGAAGCCCTCAATTCACCCCTCCACTTT. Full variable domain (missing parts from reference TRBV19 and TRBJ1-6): DGGITQSPKYLFRKEGQNVTLSCEQNLNHDAMYWYRQDPGQGLRLIYYSQIVNDFQKGDIAEGYSVSREKKESFPLTVTSAQKNPTAFYLCASSNPREALNSPLHFGNGTRLTVT.

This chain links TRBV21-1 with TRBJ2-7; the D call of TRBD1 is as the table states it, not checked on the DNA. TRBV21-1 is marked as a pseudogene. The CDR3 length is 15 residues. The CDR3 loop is CASSKAGQGAYEQYF. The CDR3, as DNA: TGTGCCAGCAGCAAAGCGGGACAGGGGGCCTACGAGCAGTACTTC.

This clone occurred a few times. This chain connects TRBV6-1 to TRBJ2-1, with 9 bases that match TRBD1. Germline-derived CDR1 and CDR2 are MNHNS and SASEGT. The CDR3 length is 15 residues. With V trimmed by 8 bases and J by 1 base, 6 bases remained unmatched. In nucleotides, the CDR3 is TGTGCCAGCTCTGCGGGGACAGGGTCCTACAATGAGCAGTTCTTC. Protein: CASSAGTGSYNEQFF.

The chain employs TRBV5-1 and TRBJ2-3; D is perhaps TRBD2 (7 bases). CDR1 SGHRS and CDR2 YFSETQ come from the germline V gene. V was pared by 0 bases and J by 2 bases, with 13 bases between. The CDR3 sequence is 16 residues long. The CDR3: CASSLGVGGLTDTQYF. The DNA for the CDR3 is TGCGCCAGCAGCTTGGGGGTCGGGGGGCTCACAGATACGCAGTATTTT.

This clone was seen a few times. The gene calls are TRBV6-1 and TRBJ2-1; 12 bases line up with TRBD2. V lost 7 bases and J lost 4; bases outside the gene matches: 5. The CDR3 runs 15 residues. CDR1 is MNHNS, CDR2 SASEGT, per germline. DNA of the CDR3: TGTGCCAGCACCGAACTAGCGGGGGGATACAATGAGCAGTTCTTC. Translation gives CASTELAGGYNEQFF.

In nucleotides, the CDR3 is TGTGCTAGTGGTTTGGAATTGGGGACAGGGTGGACTGAAGCTTTCTTT. It encodes CASGLELGTGWTEAFF. The chain uses TRBV12-5 and TRBJ1-1; 9 bases fit TRBD1. The trim removed 1 base at V and 5 bases at J, leaving 8 bases unmatched. Looked up from germline, CDR1 is LGHNT and CDR2 is FRNRAP. The CDR3 extends over 16 amino acids. The complete variable domain, with remaining parts taken from reference TRBV12-5 and TRBJ1-1, reads DARVTQTPRHKVTEMGQEVTMRCQPILGHNTVFWYRQTMMQGLELLAYFRNRAPLDDSGMPKDRFSAEMPDATLATLKIQPSEPRDSAVYFCASGLELGTGWTEAFFGQGTRLTVV.

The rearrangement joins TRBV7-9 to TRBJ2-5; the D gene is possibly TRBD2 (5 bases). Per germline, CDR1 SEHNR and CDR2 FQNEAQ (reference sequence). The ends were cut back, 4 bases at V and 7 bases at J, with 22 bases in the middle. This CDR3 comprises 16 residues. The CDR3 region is CASSSLMGVTDGTQYF. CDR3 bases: TGTGCCAGCAGCTCCCTTATGGGAGTTACTGACGGGACCCAGTACTTC.

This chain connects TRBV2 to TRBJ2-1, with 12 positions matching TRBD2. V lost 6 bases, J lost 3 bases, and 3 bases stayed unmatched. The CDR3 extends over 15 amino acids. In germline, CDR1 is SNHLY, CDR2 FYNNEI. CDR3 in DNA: TGTGCCAGCAGCCAGACTAGCGGGGGCTACAATGAGCAGTTCTTC. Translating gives CASSQTSGGYNEQFF.

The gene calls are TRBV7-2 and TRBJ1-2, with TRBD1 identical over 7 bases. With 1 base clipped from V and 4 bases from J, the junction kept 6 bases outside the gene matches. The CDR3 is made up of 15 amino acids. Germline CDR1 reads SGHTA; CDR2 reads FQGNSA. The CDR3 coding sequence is TGTGCCAGCAGCTTAGACCCGGCAGGGGGCTATGGCTACACCTTC. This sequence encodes CASSLDPAGGYGYTF.

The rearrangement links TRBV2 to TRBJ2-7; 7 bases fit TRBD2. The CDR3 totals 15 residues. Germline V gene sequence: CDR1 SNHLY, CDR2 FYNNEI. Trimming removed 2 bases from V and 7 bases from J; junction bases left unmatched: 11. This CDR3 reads CASSELGLAVGEQYF. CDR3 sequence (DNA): TGTGCCAGCAGTGAACTGGGCCTAGCGGTAGGGGAGCAGTACTTC.

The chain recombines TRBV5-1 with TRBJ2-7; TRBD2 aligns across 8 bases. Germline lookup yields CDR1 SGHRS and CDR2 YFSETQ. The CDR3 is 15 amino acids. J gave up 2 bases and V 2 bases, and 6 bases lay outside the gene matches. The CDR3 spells CASSFLAGQTYEQYF. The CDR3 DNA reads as TGCGCCAGCAGCTTCCTAGCGGGCCAAACCTACGAGCAGTACTTC. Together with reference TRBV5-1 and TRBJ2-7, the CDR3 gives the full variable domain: KAGVTQTPRYLIKTRGQQVTLSCSPISGHRSVSWYQQTPGQGLQFLFEYFSETQRNKGNFPGRFSGRQFSNSRSEMNVSTLELGDSALYLCASSFLAGQTYEQYFGPGTRLTVT.

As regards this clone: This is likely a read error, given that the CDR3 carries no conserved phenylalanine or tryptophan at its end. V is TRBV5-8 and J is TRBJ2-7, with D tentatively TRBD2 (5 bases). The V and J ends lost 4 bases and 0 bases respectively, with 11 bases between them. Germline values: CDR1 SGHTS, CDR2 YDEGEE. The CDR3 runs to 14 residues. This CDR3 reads CASSLGRPSYEQYL. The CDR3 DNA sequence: TGTGCCAGCAGCCTAGGGAGACCCTCCTACGAGCAGTACCTC.

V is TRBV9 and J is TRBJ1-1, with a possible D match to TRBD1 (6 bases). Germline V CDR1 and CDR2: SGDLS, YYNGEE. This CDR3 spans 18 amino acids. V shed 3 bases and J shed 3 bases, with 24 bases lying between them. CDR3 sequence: CASSGGPMRGGQDTEAFF. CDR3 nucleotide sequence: TGTGCCAGCAGCGGAGGACCGATGAGGGGGGGGCAAGACACTGAAGCTTTCTTT.

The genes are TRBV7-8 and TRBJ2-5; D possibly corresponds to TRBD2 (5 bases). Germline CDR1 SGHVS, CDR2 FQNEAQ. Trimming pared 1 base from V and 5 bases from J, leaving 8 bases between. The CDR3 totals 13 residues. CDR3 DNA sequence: TGTGCCAGCAGCTTAGATCGAGGGGAGACCCAGTACTTC. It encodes CASSLDRGETQYF. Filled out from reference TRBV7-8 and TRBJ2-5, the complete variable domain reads GAGVSQSPRYKVAKRGQDVALRCDPISGHVSLFWYQQALGQGPEFLTYFQNEAQLDKSGLPSDRFFAERPEGSVSTLKIQRTQQEDSAVYLCASSLDRGETQYFGPGTRLLVL.

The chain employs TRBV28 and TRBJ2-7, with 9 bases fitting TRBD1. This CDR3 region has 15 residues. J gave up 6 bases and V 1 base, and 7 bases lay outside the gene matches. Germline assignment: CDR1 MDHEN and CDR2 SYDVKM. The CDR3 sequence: CASSLSQGALAEQYF. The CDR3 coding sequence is TGTGCCAGCAGTTTATCACAGGGGGCATTGGCCGAGCAGTACTTC.

The CDR3 is CASREQGANYGYTF. As DNA, the CDR3 is TGCGCCAGCAGGGAACAGGGTGCTAACTATGGCTACACCTTC. The chain has TRBV10-2 and TRBJ1-2; a weak D match, TRBD1 (6 bases). Per germline, CDR1 WSHSY and CDR2 SAAADI. The CDR3 runs 14 residues. Deletions cut 6 bases from V and 0 bases from J, with 11 bases between.

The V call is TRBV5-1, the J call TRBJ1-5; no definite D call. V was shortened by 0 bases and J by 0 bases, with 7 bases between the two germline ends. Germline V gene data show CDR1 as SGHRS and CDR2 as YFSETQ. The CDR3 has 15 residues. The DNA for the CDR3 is TGCGCCAGCAGCTTGGGAGATTATAGCAATCAGCCCCAGCATTTT. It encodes CASSLGDYSNQPQHF. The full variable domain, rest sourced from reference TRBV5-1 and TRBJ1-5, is KAGVTQTPRYLIKTRGQQVTLSCSPISGHRSVSWYQQTPGQGLQFLFEYFSETQRNKGNFPGRFSGRQFSNSRSEMNVSTLELGDSALYLCASSLGDYSNQPQHFGDGTRLSIL.

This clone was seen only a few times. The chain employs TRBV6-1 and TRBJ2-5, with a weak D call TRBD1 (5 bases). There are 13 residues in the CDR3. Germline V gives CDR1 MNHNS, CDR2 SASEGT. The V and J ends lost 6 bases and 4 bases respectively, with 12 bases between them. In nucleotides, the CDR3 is TGTGCCAGCAGCGCTAGACAGACAGAGACCCAGTACTTC. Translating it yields CASSARQTETQYF.

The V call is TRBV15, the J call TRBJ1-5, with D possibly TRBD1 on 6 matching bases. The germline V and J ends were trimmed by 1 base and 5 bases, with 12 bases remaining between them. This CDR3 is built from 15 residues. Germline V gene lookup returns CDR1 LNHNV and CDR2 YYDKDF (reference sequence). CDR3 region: CATSRVGGGHQPQHF. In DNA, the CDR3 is TGTGCCACCAGCAGAGTGGGCGGGGGGCATCAGCCCCAGCATTTT.

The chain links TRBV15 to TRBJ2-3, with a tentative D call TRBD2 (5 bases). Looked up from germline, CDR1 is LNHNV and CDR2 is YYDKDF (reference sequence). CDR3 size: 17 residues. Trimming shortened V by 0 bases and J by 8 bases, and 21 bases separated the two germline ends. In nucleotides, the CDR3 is TGTGCCACCAGCAGAGATGTGGTGGCCTCGGGATATCCTACGCAGTATTTT. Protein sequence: CATSRDVVASGYPTQYF.

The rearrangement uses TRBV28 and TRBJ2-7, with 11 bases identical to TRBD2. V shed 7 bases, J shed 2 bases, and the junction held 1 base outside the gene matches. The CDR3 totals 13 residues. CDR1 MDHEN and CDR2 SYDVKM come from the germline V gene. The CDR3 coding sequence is TGTGCCAGCAATAGCGGGAGGGCCTACGAGCAGTACTTC. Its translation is CASNSGRAYEQYF.

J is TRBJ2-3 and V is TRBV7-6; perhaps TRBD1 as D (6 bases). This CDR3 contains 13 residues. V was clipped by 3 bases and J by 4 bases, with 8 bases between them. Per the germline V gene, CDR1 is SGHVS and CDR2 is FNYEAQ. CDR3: CASSFGGADTQYF. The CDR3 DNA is TGTGCCAGCAGCTTTGGGGGCGCAGATACGCAGTATTTT.

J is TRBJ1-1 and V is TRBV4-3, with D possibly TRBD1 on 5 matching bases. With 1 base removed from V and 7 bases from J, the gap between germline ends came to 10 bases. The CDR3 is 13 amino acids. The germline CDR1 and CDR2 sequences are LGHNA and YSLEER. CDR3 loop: CASSQGGGREAFF. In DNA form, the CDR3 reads TGCGCCAGCAGCCAAGGCGGGGGTCGTGAAGCTTTCTTT.

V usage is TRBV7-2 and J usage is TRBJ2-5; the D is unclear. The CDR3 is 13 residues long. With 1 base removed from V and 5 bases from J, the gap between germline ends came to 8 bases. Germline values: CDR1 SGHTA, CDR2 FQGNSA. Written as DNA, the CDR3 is TGTGCCAGCAGCTTAGGGAGTGGGGAGACCCAGTACTTC. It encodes CASSLGSGETQYF.

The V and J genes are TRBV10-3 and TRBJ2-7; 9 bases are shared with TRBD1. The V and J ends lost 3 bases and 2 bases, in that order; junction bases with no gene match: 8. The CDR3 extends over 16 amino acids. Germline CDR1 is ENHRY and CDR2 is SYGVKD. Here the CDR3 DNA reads TGTGCCATCAGTGAACCGTTGACAGGGGGTACCTACGAGCAGTACTTC. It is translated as CAISEPLTGGTYEQYF.

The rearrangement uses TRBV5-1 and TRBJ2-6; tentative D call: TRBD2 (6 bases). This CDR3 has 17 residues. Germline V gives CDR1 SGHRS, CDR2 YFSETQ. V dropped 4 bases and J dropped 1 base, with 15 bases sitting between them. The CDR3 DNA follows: TGCGCCAGCAGCCTACTAGGGAGGATGTCTGGGGCCAACGTCCTGACTTTC. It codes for CASSLLGRMSGANVLTF.

CDR3 bases: TGTGCCAGCAGTGAAATCGGGAACACCGGGGAGCTGTTTTTT. Its translation is CASSEIGNTGELFF. This chain connects TRBV6-1 to TRBJ2-2; D is undetermined. This CDR3 region has 14 residues. V lost 2 bases, J lost 1 base, and 5 bases lay in between. Germline CDR1 reads MNHNS; CDR2 reads SASEGT.

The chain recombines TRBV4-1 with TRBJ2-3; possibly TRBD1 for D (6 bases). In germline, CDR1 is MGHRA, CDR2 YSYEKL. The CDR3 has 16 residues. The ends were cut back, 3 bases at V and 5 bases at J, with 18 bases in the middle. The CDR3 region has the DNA TGCGCCAGCAGCCAGAACGGGCACAGGGTGGGAGATACGCAGTATTTT. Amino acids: CASSQNGHRVGDTQYF.

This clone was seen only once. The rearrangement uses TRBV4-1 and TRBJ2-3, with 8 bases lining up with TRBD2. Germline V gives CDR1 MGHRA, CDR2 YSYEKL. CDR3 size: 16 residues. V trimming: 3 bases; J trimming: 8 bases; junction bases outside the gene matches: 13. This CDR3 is CASSQTSDGVVGTQYF. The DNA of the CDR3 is TGCGCCAGCAGCCAGACTAGCGACGGGGTTGTCGGTACGCAGTATTTT.